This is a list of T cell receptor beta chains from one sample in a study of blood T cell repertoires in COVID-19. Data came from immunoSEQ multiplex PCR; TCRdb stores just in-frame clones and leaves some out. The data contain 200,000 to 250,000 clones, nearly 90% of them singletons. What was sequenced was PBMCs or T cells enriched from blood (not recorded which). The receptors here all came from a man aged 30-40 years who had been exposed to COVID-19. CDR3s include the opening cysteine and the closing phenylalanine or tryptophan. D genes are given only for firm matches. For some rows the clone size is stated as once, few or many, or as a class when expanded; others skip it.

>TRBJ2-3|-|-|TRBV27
CASSLGQVLTDTQYF
TGTGCCAGCAGTTTAGGGCAGGTATTGACAGATACGCAGTATTTT
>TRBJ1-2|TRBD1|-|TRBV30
CAWDPGQGAYGYTF
TGTGCCTGGGACCCGGGACAGGGGGCGTATGGCTACACCTTC
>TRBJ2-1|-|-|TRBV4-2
CASSPPLSSSYNEQFF
TGTGCCAGCAGCCCCCCCTTGTCTAGCTCCTACAATGAGCAGTTCTTC
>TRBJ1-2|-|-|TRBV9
CASSVLVGGAGYTF
TGTGCCAGCAGCGTACTAGTTGGCGGAGCGGGCTACACCTTC
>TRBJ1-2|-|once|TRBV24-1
CATSNSQGGRYTF
TGTGCCACCTCGAACTCCCAGGGAGGACGCTACACCTTC
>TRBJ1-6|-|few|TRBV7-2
CASSLTQGTPPLHF
TGTGCCAGCAGCTTAACGCAGGGTACCCCACCCCTCCACTTT
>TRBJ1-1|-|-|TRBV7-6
CASSYGRRGITEAFF
TGTGCCAGCAGCTACGGGAGGCGGGGGATCACTGAAGCTTTCTTT
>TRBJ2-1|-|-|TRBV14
CASSQDLRVPKFF
TGTGCCAGCAGCCAAGATCTGCGGGTCCCAAAGTTCTTC
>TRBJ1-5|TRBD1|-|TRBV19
CASGGVKGQGLIAFLPQHF
TGTGCCAGTGGGGGGGTAAAGGGACAGGGTTTGATAGCCTTCCTGCCCCAGCATTTT
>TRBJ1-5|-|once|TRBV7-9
CASSLGQFSQPQHF
TGTGCCAGCAGCTTGGGACAATTTTCCCAGCCCCAGCATTTT
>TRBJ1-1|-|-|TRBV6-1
CASSEGVIRAAEAFF
TGTGCCAGCAGTGAAGGTGTTATCAGGGCAGCTGAAGCTTTCTTT
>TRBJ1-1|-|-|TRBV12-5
CASISSGVDTEAFF
TGTGCTAGTATAAGTTCAGGGGTTGACACTGAAGCTTTCTTT
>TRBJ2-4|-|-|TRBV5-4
CASSLDPGVDIQYF
TGTGCCAGCAGCTTGGACCCGGGGGTTGACATTCAGTACTTC
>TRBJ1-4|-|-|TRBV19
CASSPPGMANEKLFF
TGTGCCAGTAGTCCCCCAGGGATGGCTAATGAAAAACTGTTTTTT
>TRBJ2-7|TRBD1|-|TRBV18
CASSRGQAYEQYF
TGTGCCAGCTCACGGGGACAGGCCTACGAGCAGTACTTC
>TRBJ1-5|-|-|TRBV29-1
CSVRFGNQPQHF
TGCAGCGTCAGGTTCGGCAATCAGCCCCAGCATTTT